This section outlines one T cell receptor beta chain sequence together with its context. This specimen belongs to a study of blood T cell repertoires in COVID-19. About the study: COVID-19 samples, acute and convalescent, were from the United States, Italy and Spain. Sources were T cells, B-cell-depleted T cells, or PBMCs; the material itself was cDNA or gDNA.

Germline assignment: CDR1 SGHAT and CDR2 FQNNGV. Trimming took off 7 bases at V and 4 bases at J, with 20 bases between the two ends. CDR3 length equals 15 residues. As handled by the study authors: Amplification of reference gene primers was used by the study to estimate nucleated cell counts. Some clones are missing from TCRdb's copy, which holds only in-frame ones; the method was immunoSEQ multiplex PCR. That table supplies the V and J calls and clone size; D and trimming were determined from the DNA. The sample shows 25,000 to 35,000 clones, 70% to 85% of them seen only once. This receptor was obtained from a human donor in a cohort sampled during active COVID-19. The material sequenced was peripheral blood. The rearrangement links TRBV11-2 to TRBJ2-7; the D gene is possibly TRBD2 (5 bases). The CDR3, as DNA: TGTGCCAGCACCCCGCTAGAGGGAATTCGTTACGAGCAGTACTTC. Amino acid sequence: CASTPLEGIRYEQYF.